The following is a T cell receptor (beta chain) sequence with its context. Stable Graves' hyperthyroidism meant no ophthalmopathy progression within 18 months. Thyroid ultrasound and orbital computed tomography, with clinical symptoms and serum thyroxine and TRAb, informed diagnoses. Amplification of TCR beta CDR3 regions was performed using RNA transcripts as template. Using the HTBI primer set, a first-round RT-PCR was run on the TCR CDR3. In TCRdb, the multiplex PCR reads were re-called with MiXCR into one record per CDR3 protein. The repertoire holds around 690,000 distinct CDR3 sequences, with around 15% as singletons. The CDR3 runs to 14 residues. V was clipped by 5 bases and J by 4 bases; unmatched bases: 6. Germline CDR1 reads LGHNA; CDR2 reads YNFKEQ. The entry originates in a study of T cells in Graves' hyperthyroidism and ophthalmopathy.

V usage is TRBV4-2 and J usage is TRBJ2-3; 7 bases agree with TRBD2. The sequence was obtained from a man over 45 with Graves' hyperthyroidism. The sequencing input was blood. The CDR3 coding sequence is TGTGCCAGCAGCGCCCGGGAGGAGGCAGATACGCAGTATTTT. Protein sequence: CASSAREEADTQYF.